Listed here is a single T cell receptor beta chain. Molecular barcoding with unique molecular identifiers was used for the TCRbeta library. TCRdb ran MiXCR on the PCR reads and lists one entry per CDR3 protein. The sample contains over 400,000 distinct CDR3 sequences, around 13% of which appear only once. Per germline, CDR1 MNHEY and CDR2 SMNVEV (reference sequence). V shed 10 bases and J 1 base; nucleotides not matched to a gene: 5. This CDR3 contains 13 residues. This entry belongs to a study of T-cell reconstitution after alpha-beta-depleted transplantation in children. The chain has TRBV27 and TRBJ1-2; 8 nucleotides agree with TRBD1. The material was PBMCs from the stem cell graft donor, obtained from the stem cell graft. The receptor was derived from a human donor who donated a stem cell graft to a child with combined immunodeficiency. The CDR3 region is CATDRGFNYGYTF. CDR3 nucleotide sequence: TGTGCCACCGACAGGGGATTTAACTATGGCTACACCTTC.